This TCR beta chain was found in a study of blood T cell repertoires in COVID-19. Study-wide context: Spain, Italy and the United States supplied samples that represented acute and convalescent COVID-19. In each case, the material was cDNA or gDNA derived from T cells, B-cell-depleted T cells, or PBMCs.

In the authors' workflow: By means of reference gene primer amplification, nucleated cell counts were estimated. TCRdb keeps only in-frame clones here, not all; method: immunoSEQ multiplex PCR. That table furnishes V, J and clone size, whereas the DNA furnished D and trimming. The sample has roughly 250,000 clones; 80% to 85% are singletons. Sequencing was performed on peripheral blood. This TCR was sampled from a man aged 45 to 65 with active or convalescent COVID-19.

The DNA of the CDR3 is TGCGCCAGCAGCCCCCGGGACAGGGTTTATGGCTACACCTTC. It codes for CASSPRDRVYGYTF. The chain joins TRBV5-1 to TRBJ1-2; 9 bases match TRBD1. The CDR3 length is 14 residues. V dropped 4 bases and J dropped 5; count of bases not matched to a gene: 6. Germline CDR1 SGHRS, CDR2 YFSETQ.